Following are 20 T cell receptor beta chains from one sample sequenced in a study of blood T cell repertoires in COVID-19. Assay: immunoSEQ multiplex PCR; the TCRdb copy retains only in-frame clones and omits some. The data contain 240,000 or so clones, over 65% of them singletons. Sequencing was done on a sample of peripheral blood. The receptors here all came from a woman of 80 years or more with acute or convalescent COVID-19.

The chain links TRBV27 to TRBJ2-7; possible D gene TRBD2, 6 bases. V was clipped by 4 bases and J by 3 bases, with 19 bases between them. From germline, CDR1 is MNHEY and CDR2 SMNVEV (reference sequence). CDR3 length: 16 amino acids. The CDR3 nucleotides are TGTGCCAGCAGTTCCCCGAGGCTTCGGGGGATCTACGAGCAGTACTTC. Residues: CASSSPRLRGIYEQYF.

This clone came up once. The chain has TRBV9 and TRBJ2-3; 7 nucleotides line up with TRBD1. CDR1 SGDLS and CDR2 YYNGEE come from the germline V gene. V lost 3 bases, J lost 2 bases, and 12 bases stayed unmatched. The CDR3 length is 17 residues. The DNA for the CDR3 is TGTGCCAGCAGCGACCACAGGGGCCCGTCTCCCACAGATACGCAGTATTTT. Residues: CASSDHRGPSPTDTQYF.

This clone showed up just a few times. The chain joins TRBV2 to TRBJ2-4; 11 bases agree with TRBD1. The CDR3 is 13 residues long. After removal of 6 bases from V and 6 bases from J, the junction contained 1 base not matched to a gene. Per germline, CDR1 SNHLY and CDR2 FYNNEI. The CDR3 coding sequence is TGTGCCAGCAGGGGACAGGGGGGAAACATTCAGTACTTC. Protein: CASRGQGGNIQYF.

The genes are TRBV6-2 or TRBV6-3 and TRBJ2-2, with 11 bases that match TRBD2. Trimming cost V 1 base and J 2 bases; bases outside gene matches: 9. CDR1 is MNHEY, CDR2 SVGEGT, per germline. The CDR3 runs 19 residues. The CDR3 DNA reads TGTGCCAGCAGTTACTTGGCTAGCGGGGGGCGCATAAACACCGGGGAGCTGTTTTTT. Amino acids: CASSYLASGGRINTGELFF.

The chain is built from TRBV5-6 and TRBJ1-1, with TRBD1 matching over 10 bases. The CDR3 contains 16 residues. J gave up 10 bases and V 4 bases, and 16 bases lay outside the gene matches. Germline V CDR1 and CDR2: SGHDT, YYEEEE. CDR3 sequence: CASSPAGQGRLTRAFF. CDR3 DNA sequence: TGTGCCAGCAGCCCAGCGGGACAGGGGCGCCTCACGAGAGCTTTCTTT.

Notes on this clone: This same CDR3 is encoded by further DNA sequences in the sample. This rearrangement joins TRBV12-3 or TRBV12-4 to TRBJ2-7; D uncertain. V dropped 5 bases and J dropped 0 bases, with 5 bases sitting between them. CDR3 length: 12 amino acids. The DNA for the CDR3 is TGTGCCAGCAGTCCCTCCTCCTACGAGCAGTACTTC. Translating gives CASSPSSYEQYF.

The chain joins TRBV7-2 to TRBJ2-7; tentative D call: TRBD1 (6 bases). Germline V gene sequence: CDR1 SGHTA, CDR2 FQGNSA. Trimming left V 5 bases short and J 5 bases short, with 22 bases between. The CDR3 is made up of 16 amino acids. The CDR3 spells CASSPSDRIRTDEQYF. In DNA, the CDR3 is TGTGCCAGCAGCCCGTCGGACAGAATTCGGACTGACGAGCAGTACTTC. Variable domain in full (rest from reference TRBV7-2 and TRBJ2-7): GAGVSQSPSNKVTEKGKDVELRCDPISGHTALYWYRQSLGQGLEFLIYFQGNSAPDKSGLPSDRFSAERTGGSVSTLTIQRTQQEDSAVYLCASSPSDRIRTDEQYFGPGTRLTVT.

The V and J genes are TRBV7-2 and TRBJ2-7; 9 nucleotides line up with TRBD2. Germline CDR1 is SGHTA and CDR2 is FQGNSA. The CDR3 consists of 15 residues. Unmatched junction bases numbered 7, after V lost 3 bases and J lost 4 bases. The CDR3 loop reads CASSFGAGGPYEQYF. The CDR3 DNA sequence: TGTGCCAGCAGCTTTGGGGCGGGAGGGCCGTACGAGCAGTACTTC.

The gene calls are TRBV27 and TRBJ2-1; 7 nucleotides line up with TRBD2. Germline V gene data show CDR1 as MNHEY and CDR2 as SMNVEV (reference sequence). Trimming cost V 5 bases and J 6 bases; bases outside gene matches: 10. This CDR3 is built from 15 residues. This CDR3 is CASSPNRGGFNEQFF. The DNA for the CDR3 is TGTGCCAGCAGTCCGAATCGCGGGGGATTCAATGAGCAGTTCTTC.

The count of this clone is one. The chain has TRBV11-2 and TRBJ1-2; TRBD1 aligns across 7 bases. Germline lookup yields CDR1 SGHAT and CDR2 FQNNGV. The CDR3 length is 13 residues. V lost 6 bases, J lost 1 base, and 2 bases stayed unmatched. In nucleotides, the CDR3 is TGTGCCAGCAGATGGGACAGTAACTATGGCTACACCTTC. Protein sequence: CASRWDSNYGYTF. The variable domain in full, completed from reference TRBV11-2 and TRBJ1-2, reads EAGVAQSPRYKIIEKRQSVAFWCNPISGHATLYWYQQILGQGPKLLIQFQNNGVVDDSQLPKDRFSAERLKGVDSTLKIQPAKLEDSAVYLCASRWDSNYGYTFGSGTRLTVV.

The chain has TRBV7-9 and TRBJ2-1; a weak D match, TRBD2 (5 bases). Germline V lookup: CDR1 SEHNR, CDR2 FQNEAQ (reference sequence). The CDR3 is 14 amino acids. Trimming left V 0 bases short and J 9 bases short, with 12 bases between. This CDR3 is CASSLALAFAEQFF. The CDR3 DNA is TGTGCCAGCAGCTTAGCGCTAGCTTTTGCTGAGCAGTTCTTC.

The genes are TRBV5-1 and TRBJ2-7; 11 positions agree with TRBD1. V shed 4 bases, J shed 3 bases, and the junction held 6 bases outside the gene matches. In germline, CDR1 is SGHRS, CDR2 YFSETQ. The CDR3 extends over 15 amino acids. CDR3 nucleotide sequence: TGCGCCAGCAGCCCCTCCGGGACAGGGGGCTACGAGCAGTACTTC. This translates into CASSPSGTGGYEQYF.

The DNA of the CDR3 is TGTGCCAGCAGCTCGCCCTACATAGCGGGAGGGCTGAATGAGCAGTTCTTC. Protein: CASSSPYIAGGLNEQFF. The chain employs TRBV11-2 and TRBJ2-1; 11 bases match TRBD2. J lost 7 bases, V lost 4 bases, and 12 bases had no gene match. This CDR3 has 17 amino acids. Per germline, CDR1 SGHAT and CDR2 FQNNGV.

This chain joins TRBV18 and TRBJ1-2; TRBD1 matches at 9 bases. Germline V lookup: CDR1 KGHSH, CDR2 LQKENI. This CDR3 is 16 amino acids long. Unmatched junction bases numbered 11, after V lost 5 bases and J lost 4 bases. The CDR3 here is CASSTQTGGVGYGYTF. For the CDR3, the DNA is TGTGCCAGCTCAACGCAAACAGGGGGCGTTGGCTATGGCTACACCTTC.

A few counts support this clone. The V and J genes are TRBV11-2 and TRBJ1-3, with D perhaps TRBD1 (5 bases). This CDR3 region has 17 residues. Germline values: CDR1 SGHAT, CDR2 FQNNGV. V lost 2 bases and J lost 2, with 16 bases in between. The CDR3 protein is CASSLSVGGGTGNTIYF. For the CDR3, the DNA is TGTGCCAGCAGCTTATCCGTTGGGGGGGGTACTGGAAACACCATATATTTT.

The chain is built from TRBV10-3 and TRBJ2-5, with D tentatively TRBD2 (6 bases). The CDR3 runs 15 residues. V was clipped by 1 base and J by 4 bases, with 13 bases between them. Looked up from germline, CDR1 is ENHRY and CDR2 is SYGVKD. CDR3 region: CAISEWRDDRETQYF. Written as DNA, the CDR3 is TGTGCCATCAGTGAGTGGCGGGACGACCGAGAGACCCAGTACTTC.

The CDR3 nucleotides are TGTGCCAGCAGCCGCTTAGCGGAAGAGACCCAGTACTTC. Amino acids: CASSRLAEETQYF. The chain joins TRBV3-1 (or the pseudogene TRBV3-2) to TRBJ2-5; weak D call: TRBD2 (6 bases). CDR3 length equals 13 residues. Germline V gene lookup returns CDR1 LGHDT and CDR2 YNNKEL (reference sequence). Trimming shortened V by 4 bases and J by 3 bases, and 9 bases separated the two germline ends.

This sequence joins TRBV2 and TRBJ2-5; D is perhaps TRBD2 (5 bases). Germline V gene data show CDR1 as SNHLY and CDR2 as FYNNEI. The CDR3 is made up of 15 amino acids. Trimming cost V 2 bases and J 7 bases, with 17 bases left between them. CDR3 region: CASSELLAGVGTQYF. The CDR3 DNA follows: TGTGCCAGCAGTGAACTCCTAGCCGGAGTTGGGACCCAGTACTTC.

The chain combines TRBV12-3 or TRBV12-4 with TRBJ1-2, with D possibly being TRBD1 (5 bases). V shed 4 bases and J shed 8 bases, with 14 bases lying between them. The CDR3 extends over 13 amino acids. The CDR3 DNA follows: TGTGCCAGCAGTTCGCAAGGGGTCGGGGGCTACACCTTC. As protein: CASSSQGVGGYTF.

The rearrangement uses TRBV6-5 and TRBJ2-1, with 8 bases identical to TRBD1. Trimming cost V 2 bases and J 8 bases; bases outside gene matches: 8. CDR3 length: 15 amino acids. The germline CDR1 and CDR2 sequences are MNHEY and SVGAGI. CDR3: CASSYVPGGLDEQFF. In DNA form, the CDR3 reads TGTGCCAGCAGTTACGTCCCAGGGGGCCTAGATGAGCAGTTCTTC.